Listed below are T cell receptor beta chains from one sample, sequenced in a study of control samples from healthy donors and cancer patients. The protocol was immunoSEQ multiplex PCR, while the TCRdb copy is restricted to in-frame clones and leaves out a portion. The sample lists tens of thousands of clones, about 89% occurring once. The material sequenced was blood. These TCRs come from a man between 50 and 59 years old in good health. Both conserved end residues are part of each CDR3. The order of the fields is V gene, D gene, clone size, J gene, CDR3 DNA, CDR3 protein. D genes are given only for firm matches. The listing skips clone size in some rows; elsewhere it reads once, few, many or a size class.

TRBV24-1	-	-	TRBJ2-3	TGTGCCACCAGTGAACCGACAATAGATACGCAGTATTTT	CATSEPTIDTQYF
TRBV10-3	-	-	TRBJ2-1	TGTGCCATCAGTGAGTCGACGCGCGAGCAGTTCTTC	CAISESTREQFF
TRBV5-1	-	-	TRBJ1-1	TGCGCCAGCGGGGGGGACGCTGAAGCTTTCTTT	CASGGDAEAFF
TRBV5-6	-	-	TRBJ2-3	TGTGCCAGCAGCTTTGGTCCAGGAGGGACAGATACGCAGTATTTT	CASSFGPGGTDTQYF
TRBV6-2/TRBV6-3	-	-	TRBJ2-7	TGTGCCAGCAGTTACTCGACCGGGGACACCCCCTACGAGCAGTACTTC	CASSYSTGDTPYEQYF
TRBV14	-	-	TRBJ1-1	TGTGCCAGCAGCCTTCTTGGACGATCACATCGGGACCCTGAAGCTTTCTTT	CASSLLGRSHRDPEAFF
TRBV5-6	TRBD1	-	TRBJ2-5	TGTGCCAGCAGCTTCGACAGGGTGGAAGAGACCCAGTACTTC	CASSFDRVEETQYF
TRBV29-1	-	-	TRBJ1-2	TGCAGCGTTGAAGATCTGGCTAACTATGGCTACACCTTC	CSVEDLANYGYTF
TRBV6-6	-	-	TRBJ1-5	TGTGCCAGCAGTTACGACCAGCCCAGCAATCAGCCCCAGCATTTT	CASSYDQPSNQPQHF
TRBV15	-	-	TRBJ2-4	TGTGCCACCAGCAGTGAACCCCGGGCCAAAAACATTCAGTACTTC	CATSSEPRAKNIQYF
TRBV6-6	-	-	TRBJ1-2	TGTGCCAGCAGTCCTACAGGGTCCTCATCCTATGGCTACACCTTC	CASSPTGSSSYGYTF
TRBV5-8	-	-	TRBJ1-2	TGTGCCAGCAGCGGTGCGGAGGGGTATGGCTACACCTTC	CASSGAEGYGYTF
TRBV30	-	-	TRBJ1-6	TGTGCCTGGAGTCCCGCGGGATCGGGGAATTCACCCCTCCACTTT	CAWSPAGSGNSPLHF
TRBV6-2/TRBV6-3	-	-	TRBJ1-5	TGTGCCAGCAGTTACGATGGGGGGGCCCACGATCAGCCCCAGCATTTT	CASSYDGGAHDQPQHF
TRBV2	TRBD1	-	TRBJ2-5	TGTGCCAGCAGACCGGGACAGCAAGAGACCCAGTACTTC	CASRPGQQETQYF
TRBV7-2	TRBD2	once	TRBJ2-7	TGTGCCAGCAGCTTTCTAGGCGGGAGTAGCTCCTACGAGCAGTACTTC	CASSFLGGSSSYEQYF
TRBV4-3	TRBD2	many	TRBJ2-1	TGCGCCAGCAGCCAGCATACCGGGACTACCACTGAGCAGTTCTTC	CASSQHTGTTTEQFF
TRBV10-3	-	-	TRBJ1-3	TGTGCCAACTCCGGGACAGGAAACACCATATATTTT	CANSGTGNTIYF
TRBV15	-	-	TRBJ1-2	TGTGCCACCAGCAGAGATAGGCGAGGGAGTGTCTATGGCTACACCTTC	CATSRDRRGSVYGYTF
TRBV24-1	TRBD1	-	TRBJ2-1	TGTGCCACCAGTGATTTGGGGACAGGGGGCGCGAATTGGTTCTTC	CATSDLGTGGANWFF
TRBV2	TRBD2	once	TRBJ2-5	TGTGCCAGCAGTGGGTTGGTAGCGGGTGCTGGCGAGACCCAGTACTTC	CASSGLVAGAGETQYF
TRBV11-3	TRBD2	-	TRBJ2-5	TGTGCCAGCAGCTTAGGGGCAGCCAGCGGGGCCCAACAAGAGACCCAGTACTTC	CASSLGAASGAQQETQYF
TRBV7-3	TRBD1	-	TRBJ1-2	TGTGCCAGCAGCGTAACACCGGGACAGGGTTCAGGCTACACCTTC	CASSVTPGQGSGYTF
TRBV15	TRBD1	-	TRBJ1-2	TGTGCCACCAGCAGGGGGACAGGGTATGGCTACACCTTC	CATSRGTGYGYTF
TRBV5-3	TRBD1	few	TRBJ1-4	TGTGCCAGAAGCCGTCCCGGGACAGGGGGCGGCACTAATGAAAAACTGTTTTTT	CARSRPGTGGGTNEKLFF
TRBV11-3	-	-	TRBJ2-7	TGTGCCAGCAGCTTAGCTCCAGGGTCGAAGAGCGAGCAGTACTTC	CASSLAPGSKSEQYF
TRBV10-3	-	-	TRBJ2-1	TGTGCCATCAGTTCCCCCCTGGATGAGCAGTTCTTC	CAISSPLDEQFF
TRBV27	TRBD2	-	TRBJ2-7	TGTGCCAGTGGGACTAGCGCCTACGAGCAGTACTTC	CASGTSAYEQYF
TRBV9	-	-	TRBJ2-2	TGTGCCAGCAGCGTAGACATCGGGGAGCTGTTTTTT	CASSVDIGELFF
TRBV10-1	TRBD1	-	TRBJ2-7	TGCGCCAGCGGGGACAGGGTCTACGAGCAGTACTTC	CASGDRVYEQYF
TRBV13	-	few	TRBJ1-1	TGTGCCAGCAGCTTAGGCGGCAGGGGAGCGACTGAAGCTTTCTTT	CASSLGGRGATEAFF
TRBV4-3	-	once	TRBJ1-4	TGCGCCAGCAGCCAAGACCCATTCCTGCAGGGAGATGAAAAACTGTTTTTT	CASSQDPFLQGDEKLFF
TRBV29-1	-	-	TRBJ2-3	TGCAGCGCCGATGGGGGGGCCAGGGGGCCAGATACGCAGTATTTT	CSADGGARGPDTQYF
TRBV28	TRBD1	-	TRBJ1-2	TGTGCCAGCAGTTTATCAGGGGGCGAAGACTATGGCTACACCTTC	CASSLSGGEDYGYTF
TRBV7-2	-	few	TRBJ1-3	TGTGCCAGCACCGCCGGCGGGGGTCGCTCTGGAAACACCATATATTTT	CASTAGGGRSGNTIYF
TRBV5-3	TRBD1	-	TRBJ1-1	TGTGCCAGAAGCTGGACAGGGGGAAAGACTTTCTTT	CARSWTGGKTFF
TRBV3-1/TRBV3-2	-	-	TRBJ1-1	TGTGCCAGCAGCCGAAGCCGGGAGGGTGAAGCTTTCTTT	CASSRSREGEAFF
TRBV4-3	TRBD2	-	TRBJ2-3	TGCGCCAGCAGCCAACGGCCTAGCGGGGAGAGCACAGATACGCAGTATTTT	CASSQRPSGESTDTQYF
TRBV10-3	TRBD1	-	TRBJ1-2	TGTGCCATCAGTGAGGGGACAGGGTATTCCTATGGCTACACCTTC	CAISEGTGYSYGYTF